This T cell receptor (beta chain) was found in a study of prognosis after radiotherapy for stage I lung cancer. Overall study context: All of the patients with non-small cell lung cancer, including several who had refused surgery, were considered to be medically inoperable. Findings of the study overall: Between patients with and without metastases, TRBV and TRBJ gene usage reportedly differed. Post-therapy Shannon entropy was lower in patients developing distant metastases following stereotactic body radiation therapy.

This clonotype was detected many times. Its antigen is currently unknown. V was shortened by 0 bases and J by 0 bases, with 9 bases between the two germline ends. This CDR3 comprises 15 residues. Germline assignment: CDR1 GTSNPN and CDR2 SVGIG (reference sequence). Multiplex PCR, run in two rounds, amplified TCR beta CDR3 from genomic DNA. Used in first-round PCR were primers specific to each TRBV and TRBJ gene. TCRdb analysed the multiplex PCR reads with MiXCR anew, one entry per CDR3 protein. The data hold about 22,000 distinct CDR3 sequences, with around 40% observed a single time. The patients, a group without prior chemotherapy, radiotherapy or other malignancies, were all node-negative on CT and PET/CT.

This chain connects TRBV30 to TRBJ2-1; D possibly corresponds to TRBD2 (5 bases). This TCR was sampled from a donor aged 50 or older with non-small cell lung cancer. This material consisted of PBMCs, taken before or after stereotactic body radiation therapy (not recorded which). The CDR3 DNA is TGTGCCTGGAGTGTGGGCGGGCCCTCCTACAATGAGCAGTTCTTC. Translation gives CAWSVGGPSYNEQFF.